This T cell receptor beta chain derives from a study of blood T cell repertoires in COVID-19 (dated by TCRdb to the early 2020s). Looking at the study overall: Samples covering the acute and convalescent phases of COVID-19 were provided by collaborators in the United States, Italy and Spain. Sample metadata almost always included a de-identified subject ID, COVID-19 status, age in years and sex. The repertoires were made available in a free public database intended to serve as a resource for research on the immune response to SARS-CoV-2. The prospective study material was composed of cDNA or gDNA derived from T cells, B-cell-depleted T cells, or PBMCs. Subjects who had been exposed to COVID-19, were actively infected with it, or had recovered from it provided the deeply sampled blood TCRbeta repertoires that made up the dataset. The samples were drawn from two sources: the first 160 participants of the ongoing ImmuneRACE study, and over 1,000 subjects contributed by 6 global collaborators. Where HLA class I and class II types were available, the types were taken from metadata supplied by the sample provider, not from assay-based typing.

Based on the germline V gene, the CDR1 and CDR2 sequences are MNHEY and SVGEGT. Compared with germline, V lacks 2 bases and J lacks 2 bases; bases without a gene match: 4. The CDR3 spans 16 residues, from the cysteine through the phenylalanine. Kept here is only the CDR3 DNA, which spans 48 bases and is read in frame from base 1. With regard to this clone: Its antigen is still unknown. No clone much larger than this one lies a single base away; base qualities are absent.

General findings and caveats noted by the study authors: Clinical and demographic metadata were provided uncurated, with the amount varying by source and participant.

Each collaborating institution followed its own protocols to collect whole blood in K2EDTA tubes. For TCRbeta analysis, collaborators shipped samples in one of three forms: frozen whole blood, isolated PBMCs, or DNA extracted from either of those sample types. The immunoSEQ Assay, a bias-controlled multiplex PCR, was used to amplify TCRbeta CDR3 regions from genomic DNA. In the authors' own workflow: The number of nucleated cells in each sample was estimated from the amplification of reference gene primers within the assay. To quantify the absolute abundance of each unique TCRbeta CDR3 rearrangement, sequence reads were collapsed and filtered. Productive Simpson clonality was computed per sample as the square root of Simpson's diversity index over productive rearrangements. This is the immuneACCESS table as TCRdb keeps it, with only in-frame sequences that have V and J called. A part of the clones is gone; compared with another copy, unresolved V genes explain less than half, and the rest is unexplained. That table is the source of V, J and clone size, and D and trimming were worked out from the DNA. The sample table contains more than 45,000 clones; only one count was recorded for 91% of them. Around 6.5% of the sample belongs to the ten largest clones.

The chain was built from TRBV6-2 or TRBV6-3 and TRBJ2-3, and 10 bases in between align with TRBD2. The sequence came from a man between 65 and 80 years old with active COVID-19. The sample consisted of peripheral blood. Read as DNA, the sequence is TGTGCCAGCAGTTACCCGCTAGCGGGGGCCACAGATACGCAGTATTTT. Its translation reads: CASSYPLAGATDTQYF.